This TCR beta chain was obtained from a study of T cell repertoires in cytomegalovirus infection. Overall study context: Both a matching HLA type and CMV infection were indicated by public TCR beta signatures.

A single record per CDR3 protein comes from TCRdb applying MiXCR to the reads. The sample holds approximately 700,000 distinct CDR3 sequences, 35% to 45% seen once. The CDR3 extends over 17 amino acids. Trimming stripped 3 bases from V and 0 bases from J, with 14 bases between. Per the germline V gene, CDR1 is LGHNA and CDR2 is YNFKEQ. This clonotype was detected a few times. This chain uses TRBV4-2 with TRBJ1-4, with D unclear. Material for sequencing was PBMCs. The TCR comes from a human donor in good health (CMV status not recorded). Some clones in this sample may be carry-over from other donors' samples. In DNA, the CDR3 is TGTGCCAGCAGCCAGGGTAGTGGGCGCGCAACTAATGAAAAACTGTTTTTT. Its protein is CASSQGSGRATNEKLFF.